This T cell receptor beta chain was documented in a study of CD8 T cells in Susac syndrome. Overall study findings and caveats: A relatively small number of individuals underwent TCR sequencing and HLA analysis.

V dropped 0 bases and J dropped 2 bases, with 10 bases sitting between them. The CDR3 loop spans 15 amino acids. After extraction with the RNeasy kit, roughly 0.45 to 1 ug of the RNA was reverse transcribed using random hexamers. TCRdb passed the immunoSEQ multiplex PCR reads through MiXCR, listing each CDR3 protein once. Of some 200,000 distinct CDR3 sequences listed, around nine tenths are singletons. Turning to this clonotype: Its matching antigen is unknown.

All included Susac syndrome patients satisfied recently defined diagnostic criteria for definite or probable disease. Sequenced: CD4+ T cells from PBMCs. The clonotype was recovered from a human donor with Susac syndrome. V gene TRBV12-3 or TRBV12-4 combines with J gene TRBJ1-2; a possible D gene is TRBD1 (5 bases). Here the CDR3 reads CASSLAGARNYGYTF. In nucleotides, the CDR3 is TGTGCCAGCAGTTTAGCCGGGGCTAGGAACTATGGCTACACCTTC.